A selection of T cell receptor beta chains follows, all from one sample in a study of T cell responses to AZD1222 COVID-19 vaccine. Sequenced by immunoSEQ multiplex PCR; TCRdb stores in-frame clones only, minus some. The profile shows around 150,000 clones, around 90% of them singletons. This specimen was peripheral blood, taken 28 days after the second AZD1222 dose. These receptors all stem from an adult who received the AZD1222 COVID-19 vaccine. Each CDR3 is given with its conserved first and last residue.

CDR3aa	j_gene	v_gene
CAWSLVQIEKLFF	TRBJ1-4	TRBV30
CASSQAWGRGPTDTQYF	TRBJ2-3	TRBV3-1/TRBV3-2
CATSPAAGTAGNTIYF	TRBJ1-3	TRBV5-4
CASSQDWTAVSNYGYTF	TRBJ1-2	TRBV3-1/TRBV3-2
CASSLSSAGGTSGELFF	TRBJ2-2	TRBV27
CASSRDRGSGYTF	TRBJ1-2	TRBV19
CASSNRDGDQPQHF	TRBJ1-5	TRBV4-1
CASSQDPGQGGTNEQFF	TRBJ2-1	TRBV5-1
CASSPTPGQTGSGYTF	TRBJ1-2	TRBV7-9
CASSERGRGNYGYTF	TRBJ1-2	TRBV2
CASSPGQASSYEQYF	TRBJ2-7	TRBV18
CSTDRGHSTDTQYF	TRBJ2-3	TRBV29-1
CASNRRQDEKLFF	TRBJ1-4	TRBV2
CASRETGGSGELFF	TRBJ2-2	TRBV6-5
CASSADRGPLDTQYF	TRBJ2-3	TRBV7-9
CASSPPGQLNSPLHF	TRBJ1-6	TRBV16